This TCR beta chain was retrieved from a study of beta chain features in type 1 diabetes. Study details: The patients were much like the healthy donors in age, gender and cell yields.

Notes on this clone: Different DNA sequences within this sample yield the same CDR3.

Sequencing targeted expressed TCRB transcripts, as all isolated RNA had been reverse transcribed. Clones were read by immunoSEQ multiplex PCR, and TCRdb kept only the in-frame ones, dropping some. This sample yields over 500,000 clones, of which around a sixth are seen a single time; more than 0.08% belongs to the top ten. The CDR3 sequence is 15 residues long. Germline loops: CDR1 GTSNPN, CDR2 SVGIG (reference sequence). V was clipped by 8 bases and J by 8 bases; unmatched bases: 13. This rearrangement joins TRBV30 to TRBJ2-1, with 12 positions matching TRBD2. What was sequenced was naive CD4+ T cells from blood. This receptor was obtained from a man younger than 35 in good health. As DNA, the CDR3 is TGTGCCCTTAGAAGCGGGCTAGCGGGGGGGGATGAGCAGTTCTTC. As protein: CALRSGLAGGDEQFF.